These 28 T cell receptor beta chains came from one sample sequenced in a study of blood T cell repertoires in COVID-19. TCRdb keeps only in-frame clones here, not all; method: immunoSEQ multiplex PCR. The table includes over 80,000 clones, around four fifths detected once. The sample was peripheral blood. The receptors here all came from a woman aged 55-70 years with acute or convalescent COVID-19.

The chain links TRBV11-3 to TRBJ2-6; 9 bases map to TRBD1. J lost 5 bases, V lost 5 bases, and 7 bases had no gene match. Looked up from germline, CDR1 is SGHNT and CDR2 is YENEEA. This CDR3 comprises 16 residues. CDR3 nucleotide sequence: TGTGCCAGCAGCCCTACCGGACAGGGGAGGGCCAACGTCCTGACTTTC. Its protein is CASSPTGQGRANVLTF.

The chain has TRBV13 and TRBJ2-7, with no clear D. Looked up from germline, CDR1 is PRHDT and CDR2 is FYEKMQ (reference sequence). This CDR3 is 12 amino acids long. Trimming pared 4 bases from V and 1 base from J, leaving 5 bases between. This CDR3 is CASSSISYEQYF. The DNA for the CDR3 is TGTGCCAGCAGCTCCATTTCCTACGAGCAGTACTTC.

The V gene is TRBV11-3, the J gene TRBJ2-1; D uncertain. The CDR3 is 15 residues long. Germline lookup yields CDR1 SGHNT and CDR2 YENEEA. Trimming pared 5 bases from V and 6 bases from J, leaving 17 bases between. The CDR3 spells CASSTGFAPGNEQFF. DNA for the CDR3: TGTGCCAGCAGCACCGGGTTTGCTCCTGGCAATGAGCAGTTCTTC. Drawing the rest from reference TRBV11-3 and TRBJ2-1, the complete variable domain is EAGVVQSPRYKIIEKKQPVAFWCNPISGHNTLYWYLQNLGQGPELLIRYENEEAVDDSQLPKDRFSAERLKGVDSTLKIQPAELGDSAVYLCASSTGFAPGNEQFFGPGTRLTVL.

V usage is TRBV12-3 or TRBV12-4 and J usage is TRBJ2-5, with D possibly being TRBD2 (5 bases). This CDR3 region has 12 residues. V was pared by 5 bases and J by 5 bases, with 9 bases between. The CDR3 reads CASSRGWETQYF. DNA for the CDR3: TGTGCCAGCAGTAGAGGGTGGGAGACCCAGTACTTC.

The rearrangement uses TRBV11-1 and TRBJ1-1; D is perhaps TRBD1 (5 bases). Trimming took 8 bases from V and 11 from J, leaving 18 bases between them. CDR1 and CDR2 (germline): SGHAT, FQDESV (reference sequence). This CDR3 region has 12 residues. The CDR3 here is CASGFGGARAFF. The CDR3 DNA reads TGTGCCAGCGGGTTTGGAGGGGCGAGGGCTTTCTTT. The entire variable domain, with the rest obtained from reference TRBV11-1 and TRBJ1-1, is as follows: EAEVAQSPRYKITEKSQAVAFWCDPISGHATLYWYRQILGQGPELLVQFQDESVVDDSQLPKDRFSAERLKGVDSTLKIQPAELGDSAMYLCASGFGGARAFFGQGTRLTVV.

The rearrangement joins TRBV10-3 to TRBJ2-2; TRBD2 matches at 14 bases. V lost 2 bases, J lost 4 bases, and 9 bases stayed unmatched. Per the germline V gene, CDR1 is ENHRY and CDR2 is SYGVKD. The CDR3 contains 19 residues. Here the CDR3 reads CAISETSTGTSGGTGELFF. CDR3 DNA sequence: TGTGCCATCAGTGAGACATCAACCGGGACTAGCGGGGGCACCGGGGAGCTGTTTTTT.

The chain links TRBV5-1 to TRBJ2-1; 11 positions agree with TRBD1. Unmatched junction bases numbered 8, after V lost 4 bases and J lost 8 bases. The CDR3 loop spans 15 amino acids. In germline, CDR1 is SGHRS, CDR2 YFSETQ. The CDR3 spells CASSVGTGGSHEQFF. The CDR3 region has the DNA TGCGCCAGCAGCGTCGGGACAGGGGGTTCCCATGAGCAGTTCTTC.

The V call is TRBV19, the J call TRBJ1-5; 9 nucleotides align to TRBD1. Germline lookup yields CDR1 LNHDA and CDR2 SQIVND (reference sequence). There are 17 residues in the CDR3. The V and J ends lost 5 bases and 6 bases, in that order; junction bases with no gene match: 14. CDR3 protein: CASSPRTGVVLGQPQHF. CDR3 coding DNA: TGTGCCAGTAGTCCACGGACAGGGGTCGTATTGGGTCAGCCCCAGCATTTT. The full variable domain, its missing parts supplied by reference TRBV19 and TRBJ1-5, is DGGITQSPKYLFRKEGQNVTLSCEQNLNHDAMYWYRQDPGQGLRLIYYSQIVNDFQKGDIAEGYSVSREKKESFPLTVTSAQKNPTAFYLCASSPRTGVVLGQPQHFGDGTRLSIL.

The chain combines TRBV18 with TRBJ1-5; 7 bases are a match to TRBD1. The germline gives CDR1 KGHSH, CDR2 LQKENI. There are 14 residues in the CDR3. The ends lost 6 bases at V and 3 bases at J; junction bases unmatched: 5. The CDR3 loop reads CASSQGQNNQPQHF. DNA for the CDR3: TGTGCCAGCTCCCAGGGACAGAACAATCAGCCCCAGCATTTT.

The chain couples TRBV6-1 to TRBJ1-1; a weak D match, TRBD1 (5 bases). The CDR3 contains 14 residues. Germline V gene sequence: CDR1 MNHNS, CDR2 SASEGT. Trimming stripped 3 bases from V and 5 bases from J, with 13 bases between. CDR3 sequence: CASSEIRGWTEAFF. The DNA for the CDR3 is TGTGCCAGCAGTGAGATAAGGGGCTGGACTGAAGCTTTCTTT.

This clone came up once. Written as DNA, the CDR3 is TGTGCCAGCAGCCCAACCCGGGACAGGGTAAGGGAGCAGTACTTC. Translating it yields CASSPTRDRVREQYF. The chain joins TRBV5-4 to TRBJ2-7; TRBD1 matches at 9 bases. V gave up 4 bases and J gave up 7 bases; unmatched junction bases: 12. Germline values: CDR1 SGHNT, CDR2 YYREEE (reference sequence). This CDR3 spans 15 amino acids.

A few counts support this clone. The junction does not match germline at one end; this may be a read error. The V and J genes are TRBV7-7 and TRBJ2-7; tentatively, D is TRBD1 (6 bases). The CDR3 runs 13 residues. Looked up from germline, CDR1 is SSHAT and CDR2 is FNYEAQ (reference sequence). The CDR3 protein is CASSSGHSGEQYF. As DNA, the CDR3 is TGTGCTAGCAGCTCGGGACATTCGGGTGAGCAGTACTTC.

This sequence joins TRBV5-5 and TRBJ1-5; maybe TRBD1 (6 bases). The V end lost 2 bases, the J end lost 4 bases, and 10 bases lay between the germline ends. Per germline, CDR1 SGHKS and CDR2 YYEKEE (reference sequence). The CDR3 has 14 amino acids. CDR3 protein: CASSFGTGNQPQHF. The CDR3 region has the DNA TGTGCCAGCAGCTTTGGCACAGGGAATCAGCCCCAGCATTTT.

The genes are TRBV6-5 and TRBJ1-3; tentative D call: TRBD1 (5 bases). This CDR3 spans 15 amino acids. Germline CDR1 and CDR2: MNHEY and SVGAGI. Trimming took 2 bases from V and 0 from J, leaving 8 bases between them. In nucleotides, the CDR3 is TGTGCCAGCAGTTACCCAGGGTGCTCTGGAAACACCATATATTTT. This translates into CASSYPGCSGNTIYF.

V is TRBV5-5 and J is TRBJ2-1; D is uncertain. Germline CDR1 is SGHKS and CDR2 is YYEKEE (reference sequence). The germline V and J ends were trimmed by 0 bases and 4 bases, with 17 bases remaining between them. CDR3 length: 17 residues. CDR3 DNA sequence: TGTGCCAGCAGCTTGGGTAGCCGGCTACTCAAATACAATGAGCAGTTCTTC. It translates to CASSLGSRLLKYNEQFF.

The V and J genes are TRBV27 and TRBJ1-4; possibly TRBD1 for D (6 bases). Germline CDR1 reads MNHEY; CDR2 reads SMNVEV (reference sequence). The CDR3 covers 16 residues. V was cut by 8 bases and J by 0 bases, with 16 bases left in between. The chain's CDR3 is CASARGGGTTNEKLFF. The CDR3, as DNA: TGTGCCAGCGCCCGAGGGGGGGGAACAACTAATGAAAAACTGTTTTTT.

V gene TRBV10-3 combines with J gene TRBJ2-5, with 8 nucleotides matching TRBD2. The V gene's germline CDR1 is ENHRY and CDR2 SYGVKD. V lost 6 bases to trimming and J lost 4 bases; unmatched junction nucleotides: 7. CDR3 length equals 14 residues. The CDR3 reads CAIRGIGGAETQYF. The CDR3, as DNA: TGTGCCATCAGAGGGATCGGGGGGGCAGAGACCCAGTACTTC.

The CDR3 is CASSYSAAGYNTEAFF. In nucleotides, the CDR3 is TGTGCCAGCAGTTACTCAGCGGCAGGTTATAACACTGAAGCTTTCTTT. The chain joins TRBV6-5 to TRBJ1-1; no clear D. Germline V CDR1 and CDR2: MNHEY, SVGAGI. Trimming removed 0 bases at V and 2 bases at J, with 13 bases between. The CDR3 spans 16 residues.

The chain uses TRBV7-6 and TRBJ1-5, with D unresolved. V was clipped by 5 bases and J by 2 bases, with 16 bases between them. This CDR3 spans 16 amino acids. From germline, CDR1 is SGHVS and CDR2 FNYEAQ. CDR3 in amino acids: CASSPGRASGNQPQHF. CDR3 in DNA: TGTGCCAGCAGCCCTGGGCGGGCCTCGGGCAATCAGCCCCAGCATTTT.

The J gene is TRBJ2-7, the V gene TRBV11-2, with 7 bases that match TRBD1. The CDR3 has 13 residues. Trimming took 3 bases from V and 3 from J; bases not matched to a gene: 2. Looked up from germline, CDR1 is SGHAT and CDR2 is FQNNGV. The CDR3 spells CASSFGTDYEQYF. CDR3 nucleotide sequence: TGTGCCAGCAGCTTCGGGACAGACTACGAGCAGTACTTC.

DNA for the CDR3: TGTGCCAGCAGCGTAGCTGAAGTTAGACAGGCGAGCTCTGGAAACACCATATATTTT. Amino acid sequence: CASSVAEVRQASSGNTIYF. The gene calls are TRBV9 and TRBJ1-3, with D possibly matching TRBD1 (6 bases). Trimming stripped 0 bases from V and 0 bases from J, with 19 bases between. Germline-derived CDR1 and CDR2 are SGDLS and YYNGEE. The CDR3 loop spans 19 amino acids.

The rearrangement links TRBV7-9 to TRBJ2-2; D perhaps matches TRBD2 (6 bases). V gave up 0 bases and J gave up 5 bases, with 13 bases separating them. Germline CDR1 is SEHNR and CDR2 is FQNEAQ (reference sequence). This CDR3 is 16 amino acids long. CDR3 in amino acids: CASSLALTGETGELFF. The CDR3 DNA sequence: TGTGCCAGCAGCTTAGCGCTAACGGGGGAGACCGGGGAGCTGTTTTTT. Full variable domain (missing parts from reference TRBV7-9 and TRBJ2-2): DTGVSQNPRHKITKRGQNVTFRCDPISEHNRLYWYRQTLGQGPEFLTYFQNEAQLEKSRLLSDRFSAERPKGSFSTLEIQRTEQGDSAMYLCASSLALTGETGELFFGEGSRLTVL.

This chain links TRBV6-5 with TRBJ1-2; 7 positions agree with TRBD1. The V segment lost 2 bases and the J segment 3 bases; nucleotides outside the gene matches: 3. CDR1 and CDR2 (germline): MNHEY, SVGAGI. This CDR3 region has 14 residues. The CDR3 region is CASSYRGLDYGYTF. The CDR3 DNA is TGTGCCAGCAGTTACAGGGGGCTGGACTATGGCTACACCTTC.

Concerning this clone: An end of the junction differs from the germline gene, which may be a read error. V is TRBV29-1 and J is TRBJ1-2; no definite D call. The germline V gene has CDR1 SQVTM and CDR2 ANQGSEA. The CDR3 contains 9 residues. This CDR3 reads CSVESPRIF. Written as DNA, the CDR3 is TGCAGCGTTGAATCCCCCCGTATCTTC.

V and J are TRBV12-3 or TRBV12-4 and TRBJ1-4; 7 nucleotides agree with TRBD1. V lost 6 bases and J lost 4; bases outside the gene matches: 2. The CDR3 has 13 residues. Written as DNA, the CDR3 is TGTGCCAGCAGGGGGACAGTTAATGAAAAACTGTTTTTT. Translated: CASRGTVNEKLFF.

This chain uses TRBV18 with TRBJ2-1; 10 bases line up with TRBD1. V lost 4 bases and J lost 6; bases outside the gene matches: 12. Per the germline V gene, CDR1 is KGHSH and CDR2 is LQKENI. The CDR3 consists of 17 residues. The CDR3 coding sequence is TGTGCCAGCTCACGAGACCCGACAGGGGGCGTGCTCAATGAGCAGTTCTTC. It specifies CASSRDPTGGVLNEQFF.

This clone showed up just once. The rearrangement joins TRBV11-3 to TRBJ2-5; 7 bases are shared with TRBD2. Trimming removed 7 bases from V and 5 bases from J; junction bases left unmatched: 13. Per the germline V gene, CDR1 is SGHNT and CDR2 is YENEEA. This CDR3 contains 15 residues. CDR3 sequence (DNA): TGTGCCAGCAACCAATGGAGGGAGGGCCAGGAGACCCAGTACTTC. As protein: CASNQWREGQETQYF.

As to this clone: Different DNA sequences within this sample yield the same CDR3. The genes are TRBV5-6 and TRBJ2-5, with D tentatively TRBD1 (6 bases). CDR1 is SGHDT and CDR2 is YYEEEE in the germline V gene. The CDR3 consists of 14 residues. V was cut by 2 bases and J by 2 bases, with 10 bases left in between. CDR3 region: CASSLQQGQETQYF. CDR3 coding DNA: TGTGCCAGCAGCTTACAACAGGGACAAGAGACCCAGTACTTC.